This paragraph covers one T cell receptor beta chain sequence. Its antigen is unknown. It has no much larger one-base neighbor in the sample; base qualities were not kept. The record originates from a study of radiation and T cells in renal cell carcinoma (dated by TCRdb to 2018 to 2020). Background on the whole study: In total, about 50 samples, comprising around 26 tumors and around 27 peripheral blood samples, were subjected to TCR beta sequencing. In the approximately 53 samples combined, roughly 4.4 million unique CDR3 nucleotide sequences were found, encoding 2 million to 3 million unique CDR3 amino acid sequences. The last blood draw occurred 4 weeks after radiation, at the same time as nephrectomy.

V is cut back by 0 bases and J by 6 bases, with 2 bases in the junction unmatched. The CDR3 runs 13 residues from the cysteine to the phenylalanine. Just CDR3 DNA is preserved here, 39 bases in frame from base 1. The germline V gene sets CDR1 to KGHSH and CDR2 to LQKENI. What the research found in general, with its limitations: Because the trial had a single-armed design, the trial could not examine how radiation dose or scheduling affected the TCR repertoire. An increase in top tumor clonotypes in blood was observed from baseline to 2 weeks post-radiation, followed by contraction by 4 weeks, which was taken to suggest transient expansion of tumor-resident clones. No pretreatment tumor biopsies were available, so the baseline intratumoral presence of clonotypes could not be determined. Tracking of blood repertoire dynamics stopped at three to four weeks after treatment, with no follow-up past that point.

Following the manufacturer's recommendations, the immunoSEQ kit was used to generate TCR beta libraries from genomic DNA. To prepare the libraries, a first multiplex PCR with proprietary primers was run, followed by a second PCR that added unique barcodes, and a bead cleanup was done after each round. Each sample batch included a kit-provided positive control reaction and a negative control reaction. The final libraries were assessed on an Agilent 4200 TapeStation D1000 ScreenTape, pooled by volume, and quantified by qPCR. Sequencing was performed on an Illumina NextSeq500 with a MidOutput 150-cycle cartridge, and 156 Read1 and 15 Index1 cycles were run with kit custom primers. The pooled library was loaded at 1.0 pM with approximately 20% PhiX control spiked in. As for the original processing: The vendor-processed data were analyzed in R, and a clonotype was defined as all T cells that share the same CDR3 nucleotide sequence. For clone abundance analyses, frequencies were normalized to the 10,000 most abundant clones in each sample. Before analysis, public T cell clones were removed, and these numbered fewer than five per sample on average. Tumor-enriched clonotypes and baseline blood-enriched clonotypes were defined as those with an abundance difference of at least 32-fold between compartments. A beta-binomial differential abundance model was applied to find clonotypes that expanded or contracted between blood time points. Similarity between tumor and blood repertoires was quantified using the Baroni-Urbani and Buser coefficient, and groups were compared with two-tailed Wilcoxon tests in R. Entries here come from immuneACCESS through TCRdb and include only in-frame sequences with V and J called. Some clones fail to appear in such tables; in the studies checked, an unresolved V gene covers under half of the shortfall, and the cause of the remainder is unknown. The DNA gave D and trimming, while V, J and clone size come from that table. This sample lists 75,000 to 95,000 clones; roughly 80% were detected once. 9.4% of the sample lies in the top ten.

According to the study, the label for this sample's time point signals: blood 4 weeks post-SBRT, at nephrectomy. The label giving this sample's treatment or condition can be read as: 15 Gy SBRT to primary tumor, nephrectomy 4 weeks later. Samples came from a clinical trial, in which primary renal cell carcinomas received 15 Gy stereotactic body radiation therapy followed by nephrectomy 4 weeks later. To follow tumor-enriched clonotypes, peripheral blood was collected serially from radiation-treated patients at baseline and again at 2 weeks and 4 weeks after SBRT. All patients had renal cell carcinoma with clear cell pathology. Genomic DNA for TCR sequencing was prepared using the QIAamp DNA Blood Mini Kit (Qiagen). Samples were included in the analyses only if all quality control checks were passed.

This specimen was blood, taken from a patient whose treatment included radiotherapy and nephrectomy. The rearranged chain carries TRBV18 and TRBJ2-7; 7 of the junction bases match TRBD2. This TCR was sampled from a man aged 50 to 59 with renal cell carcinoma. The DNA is TGTGCCAGCTCACCACCGTCGGGGGGCGAGCAGTACTTC. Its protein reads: CASSPPSGGEQYF.